This TCR beta chain was captured in a study of graft-versus-host responses after intestinal transplantation (dated by TCRdb to the early 2020s). In terms of the full investigation: Recipients received multivisceral, liver-intestinal, or isolated intestinal transplants. Donor T cell macrochimerism was defined as a peak of at least 4% donor T cells among recipient peripheral blood mononuclear cells. Of the roughly 26 intestinal transplant recipients enrolled in the cohort, one of whom was a retransplant, 3 patients without pretransplant specimens were excluded. Every recipient was given anti-thymocyte globulin induction, followed by around three years of maintenance tacrolimus and steroids. Alloreactive clones were identified by sequencing pre-transplant mixed lymphocyte reaction products and comparing these products with unstimulated pre-transplant donor and recipient T cells. Bulk TCR-beta CDR3 sequencing was used to track graft-versus-host and host-versus-graft alloreactive T cell clones in the graft, circulation and bone marrow after intestinal transplantation. Rather than going through the commercial service, samples from three later patients were sequenced in-house on an Illumina MiSeq and processed with MiXCR. Study-wide conclusions, independent of this receptor: Patients with donor T cell macrochimerism had high GvH to HvG T cell clonal ratios in their allografts. Early after transplant, peak levels of circulating GvH clones were found to be associated with declines in HvG clones. Conclusions were limited by the relatively low number and heterogeneity of intestinal transplant patients. GvH clones were detected in recipient bone marrow, and some of these GvH clones were observed earlier in ileal mucosa or blood, consistent with an intestinal mucosal origin.

The time point label of this sample denotes: cells obtained before transplantation from donor or recipient. CD3+CD4+ and CD3+CD8+ populations were FACS-sorted from unstimulated pre-transplant donor and recipient cells taken from spleen or lymph nodes. Library construction relied on the immunoSEQ multiplex PCR assay. For most patients, genomic DNA was isolated using the Qiagen DNeasy Blood and Tissue Kit and was shipped frozen to Adaptive Biotechnologies for TCR sequencing. High-throughput TCR-beta CDR3 sequencing of genomic DNA from most patients was performed by Adaptive Biotechnologies. The authors' analysis ran thus. TCR sequencing data for roughly 20 patients were retrieved from Adaptive's ImmunoSEQ software; a few other patients were processed with MiXCR and VDJtools. CD4 versus CD8 sorting errors were corrected by removing sequences found in both subsets at a frequency ratio below 5:1. Because the origin of CDR3 nucleotide sequences shared between donor and recipient could not be assigned, those sequences were removed. To count as alloreactive, a clone needed at least 2-fold expansion over unstimulated cells and a minimum CFSE-low frequency of 0.002% (template counts) or 0.001% (read counts). A clone was considered mappable if detected in the sequenced pre-transplant spleen, lymph node, or MLR CFSE-low populations of the donor or recipient. The cumulative frequency of alloreactive clones was calculated as a percentage of all sequences, weighted by copy number. TCRdb holds this immuneACCESS table with in-frame rearrangements only. Some clones are missing; in checked studies, unresolved V genes explain under half, and the rest has no known cause. V and J calls and clone size come straight from that table; D and trimming were deduced from the DNA. The sample table holds about 88,000 clones, of which 85% to 90% were seen once. The top ten clonotypes cover around 0.11% of the sample.

Trimmed from V: 4 bases; trimmed from J: 3 bases; junction bases lacking a gene match: 8. The CDR3 measures 16 amino acids from cysteine to phenylalanine. Only the CDR3 DNA is retained, 48 bases long and in frame from the first base. From the germline V gene (reference sequence), CDR1 is MNHEY and CDR2 is SMNVEV. On this clone: What antigen it recognizes has not been identified. The input lacks base qualities; no much larger clone sits a single base away.

The sequencing here drew on unstimulated CD4+ T cells sorted from spleen or lymph node cells, taken before intestinal transplant. The chain links TRBV27 with TRBJ1-5, with 8 middle bases fitting TRBD1. The receptor was derived from a human donor who received an intestinal transplant. The CDR3 is CASSSDRVGPNQPQHF. The DNA sequence is given as TGTGCCAGCAGTTCGGACAGGGTGGGGCCCAATCAGCCCCAGCATTTT.